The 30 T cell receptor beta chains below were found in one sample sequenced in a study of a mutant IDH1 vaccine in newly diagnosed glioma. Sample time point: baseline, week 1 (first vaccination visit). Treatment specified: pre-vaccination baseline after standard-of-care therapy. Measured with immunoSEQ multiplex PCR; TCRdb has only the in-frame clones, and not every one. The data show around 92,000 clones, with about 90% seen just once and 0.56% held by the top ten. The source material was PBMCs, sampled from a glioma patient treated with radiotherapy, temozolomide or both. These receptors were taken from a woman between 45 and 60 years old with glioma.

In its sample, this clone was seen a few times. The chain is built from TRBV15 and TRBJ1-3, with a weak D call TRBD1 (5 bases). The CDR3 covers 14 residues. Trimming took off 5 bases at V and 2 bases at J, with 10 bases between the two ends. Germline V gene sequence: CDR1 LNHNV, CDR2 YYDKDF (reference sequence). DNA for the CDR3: TGTGCCACCAGCGGGCGGGGGACTGGAAACACCATATATTTT. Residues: CATSGRGTGNTIYF.

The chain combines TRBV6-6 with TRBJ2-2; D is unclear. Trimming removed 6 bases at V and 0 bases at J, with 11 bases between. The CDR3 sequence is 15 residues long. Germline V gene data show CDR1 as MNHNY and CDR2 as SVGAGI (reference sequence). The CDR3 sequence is CASSSPTTNTGELFF. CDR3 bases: TGTGCCAGCAGCTCCCCTACTACGAACACCGGGGAGCTGTTTTTT.

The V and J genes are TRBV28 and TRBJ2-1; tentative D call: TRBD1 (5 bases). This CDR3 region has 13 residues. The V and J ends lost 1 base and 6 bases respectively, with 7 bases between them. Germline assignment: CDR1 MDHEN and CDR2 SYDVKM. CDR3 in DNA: TGTGCCAGCAGTTTATTCCAGGGCAATGAGCAGTTCTTC. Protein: CASSLFQGNEQFF.

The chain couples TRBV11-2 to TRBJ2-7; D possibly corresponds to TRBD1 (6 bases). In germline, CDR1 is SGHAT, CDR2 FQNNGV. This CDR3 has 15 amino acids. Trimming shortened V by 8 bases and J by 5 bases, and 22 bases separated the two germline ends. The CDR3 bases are TGTGCCAGCTCATCCCAGACAGGTCTCAACCACGAGCAGTACTTC. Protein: CASSSQTGLNHEQYF.

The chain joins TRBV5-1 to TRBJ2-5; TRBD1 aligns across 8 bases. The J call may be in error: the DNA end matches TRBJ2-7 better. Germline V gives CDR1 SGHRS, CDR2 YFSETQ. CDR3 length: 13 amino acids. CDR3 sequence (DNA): TGCGCCAGCAGCGTGGACAGGGCCTACGAGCAGTACTTC. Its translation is CASSVDRAYEQYF.

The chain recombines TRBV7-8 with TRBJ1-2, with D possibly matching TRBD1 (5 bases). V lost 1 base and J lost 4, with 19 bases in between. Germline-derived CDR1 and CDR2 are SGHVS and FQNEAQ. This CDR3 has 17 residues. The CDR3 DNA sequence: TGTGCCAGCAGCTTAGAAGGGCTACGGACGGGGGGCTATGGCTACACCTTC. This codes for CASSLEGLRTGGYGYTF.

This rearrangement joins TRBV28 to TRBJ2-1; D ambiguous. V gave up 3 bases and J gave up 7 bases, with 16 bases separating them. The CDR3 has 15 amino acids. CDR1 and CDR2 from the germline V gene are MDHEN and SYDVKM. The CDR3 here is CASSFIGPLGNEQFF. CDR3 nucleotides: TGTGCCAGCAGTTTTATCGGCCCTCTAGGAAATGAGCAGTTCTTC.

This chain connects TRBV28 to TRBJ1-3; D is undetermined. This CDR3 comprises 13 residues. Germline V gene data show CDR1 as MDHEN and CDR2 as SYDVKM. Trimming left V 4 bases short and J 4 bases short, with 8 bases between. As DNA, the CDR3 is TGTGCCAGCAGTTCCACGAGGGGAAACACCATATATTTT. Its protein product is CASSSTRGNTIYF.

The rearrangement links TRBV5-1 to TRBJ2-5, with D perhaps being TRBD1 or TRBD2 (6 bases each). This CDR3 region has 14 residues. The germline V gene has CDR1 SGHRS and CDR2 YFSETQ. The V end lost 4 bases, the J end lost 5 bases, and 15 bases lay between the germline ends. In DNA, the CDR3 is TGCGCCAGCAGCAACCGGGGGCCTGTGGAGACCCAGTACTTC. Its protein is CASSNRGPVETQYF.

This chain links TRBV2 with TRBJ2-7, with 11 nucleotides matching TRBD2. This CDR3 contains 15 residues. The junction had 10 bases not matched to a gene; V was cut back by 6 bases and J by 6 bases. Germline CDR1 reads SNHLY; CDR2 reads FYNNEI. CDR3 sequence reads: CASRLAGGGPREQYF. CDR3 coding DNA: TGTGCCAGCAGATTAGCGGGAGGGGGACCGCGCGAGCAGTACTTC.

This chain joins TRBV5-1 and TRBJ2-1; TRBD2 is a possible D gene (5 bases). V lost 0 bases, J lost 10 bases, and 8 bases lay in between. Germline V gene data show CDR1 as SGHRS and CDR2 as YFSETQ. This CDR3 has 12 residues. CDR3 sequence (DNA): TGCGCCAGCAGCTTGGGCGGGTTGGAGCAGTTCTTC. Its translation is CASSLGGLEQFF.

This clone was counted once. The CDR3: CASSFGTSTYNEQFF. As DNA, the CDR3 is TGTGCCAGCAGTTTCGGGACTAGCACATACAATGAGCAGTTCTTC. This chain links TRBV27 with TRBJ2-1; 9 nucleotides match TRBD2. CDR3 length: 15 residues. Looked up from germline, CDR1 is MNHEY and CDR2 is SMNVEV (reference sequence). V gave up 3 bases and J gave up 4 bases; unmatched junction bases: 4.

The CDR3, as DNA: TGTGCCAGCAGCCCCCCCGACAGTTACGAGCAGTACTTC. It yields the protein CASSPPDSYEQYF. This sequence joins TRBV13 and TRBJ2-7, with a weak D call TRBD1 (5 bases). Trimming removed 5 bases at V and 4 bases at J, with 12 bases between. The CDR3 loop spans 13 amino acids. Germline values: CDR1 PRHDT, CDR2 FYEKMQ (reference sequence).

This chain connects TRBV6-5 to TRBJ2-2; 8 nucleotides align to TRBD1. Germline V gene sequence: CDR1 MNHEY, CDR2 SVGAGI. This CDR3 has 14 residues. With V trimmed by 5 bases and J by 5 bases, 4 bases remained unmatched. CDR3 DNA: TGTGCCAGCAGTGACAGGGGCTCGACCGGGGAGCTGTTTTTT. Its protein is CASSDRGSTGELFF.

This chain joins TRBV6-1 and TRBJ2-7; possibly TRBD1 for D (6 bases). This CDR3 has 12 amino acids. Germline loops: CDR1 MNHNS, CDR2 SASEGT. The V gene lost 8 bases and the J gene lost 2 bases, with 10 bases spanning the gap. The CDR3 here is CASRTATYEQYF. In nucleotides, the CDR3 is TGTGCCAGCCGGACAGCCACCTACGAGCAGTACTTC.

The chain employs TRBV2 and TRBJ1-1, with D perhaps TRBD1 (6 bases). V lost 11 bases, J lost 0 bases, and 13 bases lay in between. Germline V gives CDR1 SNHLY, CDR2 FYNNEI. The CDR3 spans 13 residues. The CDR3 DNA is TGTGCCGGACACAGGGACATGAACACTGAAGCTTTCTTT. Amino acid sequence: CAGHRDMNTEAFF.

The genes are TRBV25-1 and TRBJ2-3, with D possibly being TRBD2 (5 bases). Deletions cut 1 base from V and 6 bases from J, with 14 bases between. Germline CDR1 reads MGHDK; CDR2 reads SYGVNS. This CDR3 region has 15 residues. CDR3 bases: TGTGCCAGCAGTGAATGGTGGACTCCTGGGGATACGCAGTATTTT. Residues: CASSEWWTPGDTQYF.

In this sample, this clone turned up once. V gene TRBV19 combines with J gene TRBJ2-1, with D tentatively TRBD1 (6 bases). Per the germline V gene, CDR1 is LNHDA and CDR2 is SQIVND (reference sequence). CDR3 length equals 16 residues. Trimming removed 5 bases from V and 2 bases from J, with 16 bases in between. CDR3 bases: TGTGCCAGTAGTTTGCGAGCCAGGGGCACCTACAATGAGCAGTTCTTC. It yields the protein CASSLRARGTYNEQFF.

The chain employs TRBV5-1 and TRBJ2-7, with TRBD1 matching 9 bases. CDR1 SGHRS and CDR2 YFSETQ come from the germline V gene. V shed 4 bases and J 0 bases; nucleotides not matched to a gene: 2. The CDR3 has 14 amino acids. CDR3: CASSPDRGSYEQYF. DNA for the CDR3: TGCGCCAGCAGCCCGGACAGGGGCTCCTACGAGCAGTACTTC.

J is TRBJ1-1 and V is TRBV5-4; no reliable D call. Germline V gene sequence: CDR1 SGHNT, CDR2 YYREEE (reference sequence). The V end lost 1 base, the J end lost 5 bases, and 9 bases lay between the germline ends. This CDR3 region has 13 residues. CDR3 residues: CASSLTGNTEAFF. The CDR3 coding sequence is TGTGCCAGCAGCTTGACCGGGAATACTGAAGCTTTCTTT. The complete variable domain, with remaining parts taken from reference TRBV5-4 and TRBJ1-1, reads ETGVTQSPTHLIKTRGQQVTLRCSSQSGHNTVSWYQQALGQGPQFIFQYYREEENGRGNFPPRFSGLQFPNYSSELNVNALELDDSALYLCASSLTGNTEAFFGQGTRLTVV.

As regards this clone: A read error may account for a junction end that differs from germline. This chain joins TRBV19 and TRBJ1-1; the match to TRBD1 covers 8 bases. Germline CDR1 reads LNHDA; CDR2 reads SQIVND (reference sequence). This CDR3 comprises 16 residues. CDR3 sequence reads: CAGSITWDRSNTEAFF. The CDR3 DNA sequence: TGTGCCGGTAGTATTACATGGGACAGGTCCAACACTGAAGCTTTCTTT. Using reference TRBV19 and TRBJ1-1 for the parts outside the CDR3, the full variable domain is DGGITQSPKYLFRKEGQNVTLSCEQNLNHDAMYWYRQDPGQGLRLIYYSQIVNDFQKGDIAEGYSVSREKKESFPLTVTSAQKNPTAFYLCAGSITWDRSNTEAFFGQGTRLTVV.

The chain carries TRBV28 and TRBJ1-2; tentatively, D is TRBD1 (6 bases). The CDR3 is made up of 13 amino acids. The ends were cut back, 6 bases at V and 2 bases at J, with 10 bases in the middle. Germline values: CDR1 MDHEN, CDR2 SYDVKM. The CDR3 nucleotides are TGTGCCAGCAGCGAGGGACAAAACTATGGCTACACCTTC. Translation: CASSEGQNYGYTF.

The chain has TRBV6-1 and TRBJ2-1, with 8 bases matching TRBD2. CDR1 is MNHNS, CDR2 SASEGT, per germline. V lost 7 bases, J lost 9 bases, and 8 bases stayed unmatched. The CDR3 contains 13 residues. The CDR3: CASKERELGEQFF. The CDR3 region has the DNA TGTGCCAGCAAAGAGCGGGAGTTAGGTGAGCAGTTCTTC.

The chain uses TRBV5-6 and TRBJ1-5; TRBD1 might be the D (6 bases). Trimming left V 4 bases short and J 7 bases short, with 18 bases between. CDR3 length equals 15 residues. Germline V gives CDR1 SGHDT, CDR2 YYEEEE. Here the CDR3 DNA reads TGTGCCAGCAGCCCGGGACAAGGGGTCGGACAGCCCCAGCATTTT. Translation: CASSPGQGVGQPQHF.

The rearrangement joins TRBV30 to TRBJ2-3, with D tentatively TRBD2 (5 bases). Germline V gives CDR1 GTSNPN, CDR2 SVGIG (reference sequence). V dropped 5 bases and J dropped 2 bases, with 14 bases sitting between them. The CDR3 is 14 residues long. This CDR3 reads CAWDPGFSTDTQYF. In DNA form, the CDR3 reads TGTGCCTGGGACCCGGGATTCTCCACAGATACGCAGTATTTT.

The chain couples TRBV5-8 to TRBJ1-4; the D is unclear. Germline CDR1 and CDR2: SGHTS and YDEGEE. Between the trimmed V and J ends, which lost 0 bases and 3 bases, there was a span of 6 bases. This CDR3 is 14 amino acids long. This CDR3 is CASSLGRANEKLFF. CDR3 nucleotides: TGTGCCAGCAGCTTGGGACGGGCTAATGAAAAACTGTTTTTT.

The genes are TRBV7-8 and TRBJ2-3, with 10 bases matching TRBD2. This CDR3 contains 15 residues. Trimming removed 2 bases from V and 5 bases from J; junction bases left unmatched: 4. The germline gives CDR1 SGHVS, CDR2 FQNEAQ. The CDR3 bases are TGTGCCAGCAGCTTACTAGCGGGAGTCAGAGATACGCAGTATTTT. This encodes CASSLLAGVRDTQYF.

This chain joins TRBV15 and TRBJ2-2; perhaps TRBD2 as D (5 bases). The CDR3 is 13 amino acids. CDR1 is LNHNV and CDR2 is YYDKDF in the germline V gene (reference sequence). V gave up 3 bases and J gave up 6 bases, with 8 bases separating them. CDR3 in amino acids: CATSSSRAGELFF. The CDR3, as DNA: TGTGCCACCAGCAGTTCGAGGGCCGGGGAGCTGTTTTTT.

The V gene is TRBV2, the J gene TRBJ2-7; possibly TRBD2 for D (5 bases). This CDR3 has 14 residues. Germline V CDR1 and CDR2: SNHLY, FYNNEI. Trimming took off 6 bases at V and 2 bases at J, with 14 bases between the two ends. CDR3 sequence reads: CASRDSIDTYEQYF. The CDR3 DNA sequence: TGTGCCAGCAGGGACTCAATAGATACCTACGAGCAGTACTTC.

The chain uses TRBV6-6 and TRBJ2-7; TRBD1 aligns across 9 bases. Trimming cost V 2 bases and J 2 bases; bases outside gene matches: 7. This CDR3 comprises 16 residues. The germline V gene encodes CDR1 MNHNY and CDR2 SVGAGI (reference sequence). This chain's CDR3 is CASSYGGTGRAYEQYF. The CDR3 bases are TGTGCCAGCAGTTACGGGGGGACAGGGCGAGCCTACGAGCAGTACTTC.